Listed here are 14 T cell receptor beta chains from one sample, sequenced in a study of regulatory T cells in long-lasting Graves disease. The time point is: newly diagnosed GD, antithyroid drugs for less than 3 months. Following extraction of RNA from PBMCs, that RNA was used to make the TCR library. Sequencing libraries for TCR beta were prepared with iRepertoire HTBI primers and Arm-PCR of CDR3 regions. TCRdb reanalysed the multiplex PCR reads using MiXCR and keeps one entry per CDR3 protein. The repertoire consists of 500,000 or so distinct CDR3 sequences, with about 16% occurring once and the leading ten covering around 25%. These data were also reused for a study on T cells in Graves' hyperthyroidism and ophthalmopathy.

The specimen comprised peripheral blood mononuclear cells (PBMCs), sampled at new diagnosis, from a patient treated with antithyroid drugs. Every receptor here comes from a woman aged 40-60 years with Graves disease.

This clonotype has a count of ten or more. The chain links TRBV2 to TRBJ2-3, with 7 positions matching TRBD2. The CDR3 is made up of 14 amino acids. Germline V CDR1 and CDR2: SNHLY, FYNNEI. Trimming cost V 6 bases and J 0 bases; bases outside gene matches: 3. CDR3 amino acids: CASRKAGSTDTQYF. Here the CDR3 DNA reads TGTGCCAGCAGAAAAGCGGGAAGCACAGATACGCAGTATTTT. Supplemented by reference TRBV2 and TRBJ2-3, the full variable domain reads EPEVTQTPSHQVTQMGQEVILRCVPISNHLYFYWYRQILGQKVEFLVSFYNNEISEKSEIFDDQFSVERPDGSNFTLKIRSTKLEDSAMYFCASRKAGSTDTQYFGPGTRLTVL.

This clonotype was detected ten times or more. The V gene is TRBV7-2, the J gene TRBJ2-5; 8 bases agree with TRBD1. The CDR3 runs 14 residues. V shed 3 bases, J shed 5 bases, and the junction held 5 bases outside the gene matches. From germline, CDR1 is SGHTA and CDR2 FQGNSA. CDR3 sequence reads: CASSLQGAVETQYF. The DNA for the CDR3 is TGTGCCAGCAGCTTGCAGGGGGCGGTGGAGACCCAGTACTTC.

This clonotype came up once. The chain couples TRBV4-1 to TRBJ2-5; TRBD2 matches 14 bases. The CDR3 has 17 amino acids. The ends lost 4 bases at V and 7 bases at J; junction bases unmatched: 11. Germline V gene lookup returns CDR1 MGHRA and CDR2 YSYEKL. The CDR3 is CASSLGLAGGPLRTQYF. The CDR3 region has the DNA TGCGCCAGCAGCCTCGGACTAGCGGGGGGCCCGCTCCGGACCCAGTACTTC.

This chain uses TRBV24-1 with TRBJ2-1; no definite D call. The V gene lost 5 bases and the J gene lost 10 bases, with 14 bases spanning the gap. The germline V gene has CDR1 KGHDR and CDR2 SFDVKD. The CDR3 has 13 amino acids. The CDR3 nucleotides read TGTGCCACCAGTGTCGGCCCCCGTGGCGAGCAGTTCTTC. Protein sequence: CATSVGPRGEQFF.

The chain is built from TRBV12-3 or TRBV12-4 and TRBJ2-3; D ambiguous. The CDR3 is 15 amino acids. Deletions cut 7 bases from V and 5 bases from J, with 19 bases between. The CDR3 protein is CASTSLLGPKDTQYF. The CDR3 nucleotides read TGTGCCAGCACGAGCCTGCTGGGCCCGAAAGATACGCAGTATTTT.

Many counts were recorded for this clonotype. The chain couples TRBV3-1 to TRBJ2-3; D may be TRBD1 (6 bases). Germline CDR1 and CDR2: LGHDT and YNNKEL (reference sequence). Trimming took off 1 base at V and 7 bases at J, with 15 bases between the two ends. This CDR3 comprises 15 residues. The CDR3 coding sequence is TGTGCCAGCAGCCAAGGGGTTGCAGGGGCATATACGCAGTATTTT. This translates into CASSQGVAGAYTQYF.

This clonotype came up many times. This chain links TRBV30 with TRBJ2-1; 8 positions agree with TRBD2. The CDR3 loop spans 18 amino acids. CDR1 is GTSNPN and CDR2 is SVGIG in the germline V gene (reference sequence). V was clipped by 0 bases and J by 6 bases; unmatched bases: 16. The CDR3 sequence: CAWSVIPFLAGPPNEQFF. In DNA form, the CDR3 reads TGTGCCTGGAGTGTCATACCATTCTTAGCGGGGCCACCCAATGAGCAGTTCTTC. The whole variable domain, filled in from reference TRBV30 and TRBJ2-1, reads SQTIHQWPATLVQPVGSPLSLECTVEGTSNPNLYWYRQAAGRGLQLLFYSVGIGQISSEVPQNLSASRPQDRQFILSSKKLLLSDSGFYLCAWSVIPFLAGPPNEQFFGPGTRLTVL.

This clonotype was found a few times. This chain's CDR3 is CASSPAGLLDRTGELFF. In nucleotides, the CDR3 is TGTGCCAGCAGCCCCGCGGGACTACTGGACCGCACCGGGGAGCTGTTTTTT. The chain recombines TRBV5-6 with TRBJ2-2, with 7 bases matching TRBD2. With V trimmed by 4 bases and J by 4 bases, 13 bases remained unmatched. This CDR3 comprises 17 residues. CDR1 and CDR2 from the germline V gene are SGHDT and YYEEEE.

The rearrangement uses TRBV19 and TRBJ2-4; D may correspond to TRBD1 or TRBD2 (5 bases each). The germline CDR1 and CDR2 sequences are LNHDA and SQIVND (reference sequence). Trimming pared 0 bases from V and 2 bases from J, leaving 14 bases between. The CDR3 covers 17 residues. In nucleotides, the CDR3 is TGTGCCAGTAGTATAGATCAAACGAGGGGTACCAAAAACATTCAGTACTTC. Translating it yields CASSIDQTRGTKNIQYF.

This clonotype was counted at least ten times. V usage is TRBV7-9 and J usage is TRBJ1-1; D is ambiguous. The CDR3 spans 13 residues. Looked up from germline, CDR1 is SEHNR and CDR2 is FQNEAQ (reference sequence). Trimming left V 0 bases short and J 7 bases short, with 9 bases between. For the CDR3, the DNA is TGTGCCAGCAGCTTAGCTACCACCGGTGAAGCTTTCTTT. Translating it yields CASSLATTGEAFF.

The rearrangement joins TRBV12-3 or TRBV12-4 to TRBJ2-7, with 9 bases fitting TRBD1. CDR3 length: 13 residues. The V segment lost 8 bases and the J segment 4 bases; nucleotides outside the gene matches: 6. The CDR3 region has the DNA TGTGCCAGCTGCACACAGGGGGCGTACGAGCAGTACTTC. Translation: CASCTQGAYEQYF.

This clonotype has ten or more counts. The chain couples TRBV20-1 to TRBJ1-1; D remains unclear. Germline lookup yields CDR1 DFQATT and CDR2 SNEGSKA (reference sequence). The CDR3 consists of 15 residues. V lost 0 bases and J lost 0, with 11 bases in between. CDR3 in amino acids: CSARDRSQLNTEAFF. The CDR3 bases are TGCAGTGCTAGAGATCGGTCACAGCTGAACACTGAAGCTTTCTTT.

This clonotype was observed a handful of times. CDR3 region: CSGGRSGGPSNTGELFF. The CDR3 nucleotides are TGCAGCGGGGGTCGGAGCGGGGGGCCCTCGAACACCGGGGAGCTGTTTTTT. The rearrangement links TRBV29-1 to TRBJ2-2; 9 bases line up with TRBD2. The junction had 12 bases not matched to a gene; V was cut back by 7 bases and J by 0 bases. This CDR3 comprises 17 residues. Germline-derived CDR1 and CDR2 are SQVTM and ANQGSEA.

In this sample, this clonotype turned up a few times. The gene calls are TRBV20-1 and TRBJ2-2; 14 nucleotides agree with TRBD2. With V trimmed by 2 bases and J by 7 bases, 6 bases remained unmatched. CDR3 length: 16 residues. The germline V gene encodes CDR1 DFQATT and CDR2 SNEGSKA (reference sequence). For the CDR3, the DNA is TGCAGTGCTAGAAGACTAGCGGGGGGGCCGGACGGGGAGCTGTTTTTT. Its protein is CSARRLAGGPDGELFF.